This T cell receptor beta chain was captured by sequencing in a study of PD-1 blockade in classical Hodgkin lymphoma. General study points: Differences between repertoires have undefined causes, possibly disease activity or prior therapy. Lower baseline TCR diversity was reported for newly diagnosed patients than for healthy donors. Nivolumab initiation under 1 year post-ASCT meant exclusion.

This clone has just one count. Its antigen is undetermined. Profiling relied on immunoSEQ multiplex PCR, and the TCRdb table lists in-frame clones only, not all of them. The table includes 46,000 or so clones, around three quarters detected once. After autologous stem cell transplantation all patients relapsed, and prior brentuximab vedotin exposure differed between cohorts. Complete response, partial response or progressive disease were the best responses. The TCR comes from a human donor with classical Hodgkin lymphoma. The specimen comprised peripheral blood mononuclear cells (PBMCs), sampled before the second cycle of nivolumab.

Written as DNA, the CDR3 is TGTGCCAGCAGCGGAAAGTGGGAGACCCAGTACTTC. It translates to CASSGKWETQYF. This chain links TRBV11-2 with TRBJ2-5; D is unresolved. This CDR3 has 12 amino acids. The germline CDR1 and CDR2 sequences are SGHAT and FQNNGV. Trimming took 5 bases from V and 5 from J, leaving 9 bases between them.